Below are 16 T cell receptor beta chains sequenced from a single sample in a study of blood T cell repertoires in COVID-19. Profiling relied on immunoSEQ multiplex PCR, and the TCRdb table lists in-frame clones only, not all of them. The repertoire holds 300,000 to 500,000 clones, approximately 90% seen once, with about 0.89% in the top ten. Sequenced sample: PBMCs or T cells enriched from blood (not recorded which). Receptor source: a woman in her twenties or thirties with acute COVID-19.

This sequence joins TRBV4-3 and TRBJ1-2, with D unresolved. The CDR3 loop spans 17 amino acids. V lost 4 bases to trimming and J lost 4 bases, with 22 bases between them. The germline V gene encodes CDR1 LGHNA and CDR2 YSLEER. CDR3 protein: CASSPPAPVGGGYGYTF. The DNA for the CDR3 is TGCGCCAGCAGCCCTCCTGCCCCAGTCGGCGGTGGCTATGGCTACACCTTC.

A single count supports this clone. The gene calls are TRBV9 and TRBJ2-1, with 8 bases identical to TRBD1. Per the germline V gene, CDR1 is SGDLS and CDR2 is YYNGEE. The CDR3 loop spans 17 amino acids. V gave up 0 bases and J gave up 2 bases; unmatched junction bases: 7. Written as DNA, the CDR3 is TGTGCCAGCAGCGTAGCAAGCAGGGGGCTCACCTACAATGAGCAGTTCTTC. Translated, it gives CASSVASRGLTYNEQFF.

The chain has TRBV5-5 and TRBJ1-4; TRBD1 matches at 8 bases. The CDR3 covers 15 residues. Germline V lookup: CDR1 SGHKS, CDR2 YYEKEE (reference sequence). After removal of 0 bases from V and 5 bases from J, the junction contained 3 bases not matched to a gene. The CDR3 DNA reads TGTGCCAGCAGCTTGGATGGGACAGGAAATGAAAAACTGTTTTTT. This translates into CASSLDGTGNEKLFF. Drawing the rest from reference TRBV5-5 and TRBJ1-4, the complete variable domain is DAGVTQSPTHLIKTRGQQVTLRCSPISGHKSVSWYQQVLGQGPQFIFQYYEKEERGRGNFPDRFSARQFPNYSSELNVNALLLGDSALYLCASSLDGTGNEKLFFGSGTQLSVL.

This CDR3 reads CASSVGQGNYNEQFF. Here the CDR3 DNA reads TGCGCCAGCAGCGTGGGACAGGGGAACTACAATGAGCAGTTCTTC. The gene calls are TRBV5-1 and TRBJ2-1; the match to TRBD1 covers 10 bases. This CDR3 spans 15 amino acids. Germline V CDR1 and CDR2: SGHRS, YFSETQ. Trimming removed 4 bases from V and 3 bases from J; junction bases left unmatched: 4.

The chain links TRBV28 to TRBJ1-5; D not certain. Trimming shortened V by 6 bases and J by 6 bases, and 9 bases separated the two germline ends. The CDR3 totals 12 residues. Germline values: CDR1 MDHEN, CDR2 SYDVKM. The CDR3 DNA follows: TGTGCCAGCAGGGAGGGTTTTCAGCCCCAGCATTTT. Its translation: CASREGFQPQHF. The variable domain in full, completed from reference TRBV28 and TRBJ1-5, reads DVKVTQSSRYLVKRTGEKVFLECVQDMDHENMFWYRQDPGLGLRLIYFSYDVKMKEKGDIPEGYSVSREKKERFSLILESASTNQTSMYLCASREGFQPQHFGDGTRLSIL.

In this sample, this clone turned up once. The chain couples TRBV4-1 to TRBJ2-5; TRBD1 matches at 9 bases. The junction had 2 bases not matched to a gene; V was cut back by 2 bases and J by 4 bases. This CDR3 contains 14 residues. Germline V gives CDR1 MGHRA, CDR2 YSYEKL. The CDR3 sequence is CASSQYRGRETQYF. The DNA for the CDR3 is TGCGCCAGCAGCCAATACAGGGGGCGAGAGACCCAGTACTTC.

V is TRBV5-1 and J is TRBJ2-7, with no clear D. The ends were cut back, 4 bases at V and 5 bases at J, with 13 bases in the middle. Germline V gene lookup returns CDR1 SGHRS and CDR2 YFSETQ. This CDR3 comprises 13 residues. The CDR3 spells CASSKIPGHEQYF. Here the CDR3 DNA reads TGCGCCAGCAGCAAAATCCCGGGTCACGAGCAGTACTTC.

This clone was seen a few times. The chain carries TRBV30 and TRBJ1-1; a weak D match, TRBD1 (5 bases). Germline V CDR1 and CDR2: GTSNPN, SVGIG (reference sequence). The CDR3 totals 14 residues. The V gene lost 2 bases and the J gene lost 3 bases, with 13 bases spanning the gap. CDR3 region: CAWSPPRGDTEAFF. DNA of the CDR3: TGTGCCTGGAGTCCGCCCCGGGGGGACACTGAAGCTTTCTTT.

The CDR3 region has the DNA TGTGCCAGCAGCCCACGAGCGGTCTCCTACGAGCAGTACTTC. Translation gives CASSPRAVSYEQYF. The chain couples TRBV7-8 to TRBJ2-7, with TRBD2 as a possible D gene (5 bases). The CDR3 sequence is 14 residues long. CDR1 and CDR2 (germline): SGHVS, FQNEAQ. Trimming pared 5 bases from V and 0 bases from J, leaving 11 bases between.

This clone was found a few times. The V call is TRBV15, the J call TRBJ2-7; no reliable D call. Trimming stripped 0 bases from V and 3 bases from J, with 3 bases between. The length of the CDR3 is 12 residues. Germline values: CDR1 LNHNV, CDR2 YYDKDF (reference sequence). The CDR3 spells CATSRDHYEQYF. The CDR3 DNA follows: TGTGCCACCAGCAGAGATCACTACGAGCAGTACTTC.

The CDR3 DNA follows: TGTGCCAGCAGCGTCGGGGGGGTAACCTACAATGAGCAGTTCTTC. Its translation: CASSVGGVTYNEQFF. The chain employs TRBV5-4 and TRBJ2-1; 8 positions agree with TRBD2. The CDR3 has 15 residues. Germline CDR1 SGHNT, CDR2 YYREEE (reference sequence). Trimming cost V 4 bases and J 2 bases; bases outside gene matches: 5.

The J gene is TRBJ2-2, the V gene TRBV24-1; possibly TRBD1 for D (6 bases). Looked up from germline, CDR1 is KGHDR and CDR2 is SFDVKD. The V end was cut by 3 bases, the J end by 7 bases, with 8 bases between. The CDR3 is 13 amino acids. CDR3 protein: CATSDQGLGELFF. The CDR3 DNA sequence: TGTGCCACCAGTGATCAGGGGCTCGGGGAGCTGTTTTTT.

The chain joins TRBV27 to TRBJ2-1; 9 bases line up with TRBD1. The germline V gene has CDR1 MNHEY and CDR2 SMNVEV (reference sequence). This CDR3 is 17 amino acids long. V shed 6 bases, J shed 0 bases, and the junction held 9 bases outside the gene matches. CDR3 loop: CASSQTGTGSSYNEQFF. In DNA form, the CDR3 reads TGTGCCAGCAGCCAGACTGGGACAGGGAGCTCCTACAATGAGCAGTTCTTC.

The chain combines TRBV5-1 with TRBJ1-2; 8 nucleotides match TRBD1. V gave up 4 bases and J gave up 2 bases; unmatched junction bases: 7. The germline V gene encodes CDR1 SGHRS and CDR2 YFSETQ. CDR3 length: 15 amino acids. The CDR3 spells CASSATGGSNYGYTF. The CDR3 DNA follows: TGCGCCAGCAGCGCCACAGGGGGATCCAACTATGGCTACACCTTC.

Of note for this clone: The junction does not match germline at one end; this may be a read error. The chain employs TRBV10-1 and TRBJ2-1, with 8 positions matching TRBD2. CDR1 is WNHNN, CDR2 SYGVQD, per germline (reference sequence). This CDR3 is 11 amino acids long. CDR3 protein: CASSGGGLFLF. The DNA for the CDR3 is TGCGCCAGCAGTGGCGGGGGGCTATTCCTCTTC.

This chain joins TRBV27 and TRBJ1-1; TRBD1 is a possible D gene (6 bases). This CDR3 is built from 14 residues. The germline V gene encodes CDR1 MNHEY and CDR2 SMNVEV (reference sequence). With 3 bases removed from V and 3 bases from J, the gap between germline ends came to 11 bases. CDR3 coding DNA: TGTGCCAGCAGTTTCCGGGGGGCGGACACTGAAGCTTTCTTT. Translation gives CASSFRGADTEAFF.